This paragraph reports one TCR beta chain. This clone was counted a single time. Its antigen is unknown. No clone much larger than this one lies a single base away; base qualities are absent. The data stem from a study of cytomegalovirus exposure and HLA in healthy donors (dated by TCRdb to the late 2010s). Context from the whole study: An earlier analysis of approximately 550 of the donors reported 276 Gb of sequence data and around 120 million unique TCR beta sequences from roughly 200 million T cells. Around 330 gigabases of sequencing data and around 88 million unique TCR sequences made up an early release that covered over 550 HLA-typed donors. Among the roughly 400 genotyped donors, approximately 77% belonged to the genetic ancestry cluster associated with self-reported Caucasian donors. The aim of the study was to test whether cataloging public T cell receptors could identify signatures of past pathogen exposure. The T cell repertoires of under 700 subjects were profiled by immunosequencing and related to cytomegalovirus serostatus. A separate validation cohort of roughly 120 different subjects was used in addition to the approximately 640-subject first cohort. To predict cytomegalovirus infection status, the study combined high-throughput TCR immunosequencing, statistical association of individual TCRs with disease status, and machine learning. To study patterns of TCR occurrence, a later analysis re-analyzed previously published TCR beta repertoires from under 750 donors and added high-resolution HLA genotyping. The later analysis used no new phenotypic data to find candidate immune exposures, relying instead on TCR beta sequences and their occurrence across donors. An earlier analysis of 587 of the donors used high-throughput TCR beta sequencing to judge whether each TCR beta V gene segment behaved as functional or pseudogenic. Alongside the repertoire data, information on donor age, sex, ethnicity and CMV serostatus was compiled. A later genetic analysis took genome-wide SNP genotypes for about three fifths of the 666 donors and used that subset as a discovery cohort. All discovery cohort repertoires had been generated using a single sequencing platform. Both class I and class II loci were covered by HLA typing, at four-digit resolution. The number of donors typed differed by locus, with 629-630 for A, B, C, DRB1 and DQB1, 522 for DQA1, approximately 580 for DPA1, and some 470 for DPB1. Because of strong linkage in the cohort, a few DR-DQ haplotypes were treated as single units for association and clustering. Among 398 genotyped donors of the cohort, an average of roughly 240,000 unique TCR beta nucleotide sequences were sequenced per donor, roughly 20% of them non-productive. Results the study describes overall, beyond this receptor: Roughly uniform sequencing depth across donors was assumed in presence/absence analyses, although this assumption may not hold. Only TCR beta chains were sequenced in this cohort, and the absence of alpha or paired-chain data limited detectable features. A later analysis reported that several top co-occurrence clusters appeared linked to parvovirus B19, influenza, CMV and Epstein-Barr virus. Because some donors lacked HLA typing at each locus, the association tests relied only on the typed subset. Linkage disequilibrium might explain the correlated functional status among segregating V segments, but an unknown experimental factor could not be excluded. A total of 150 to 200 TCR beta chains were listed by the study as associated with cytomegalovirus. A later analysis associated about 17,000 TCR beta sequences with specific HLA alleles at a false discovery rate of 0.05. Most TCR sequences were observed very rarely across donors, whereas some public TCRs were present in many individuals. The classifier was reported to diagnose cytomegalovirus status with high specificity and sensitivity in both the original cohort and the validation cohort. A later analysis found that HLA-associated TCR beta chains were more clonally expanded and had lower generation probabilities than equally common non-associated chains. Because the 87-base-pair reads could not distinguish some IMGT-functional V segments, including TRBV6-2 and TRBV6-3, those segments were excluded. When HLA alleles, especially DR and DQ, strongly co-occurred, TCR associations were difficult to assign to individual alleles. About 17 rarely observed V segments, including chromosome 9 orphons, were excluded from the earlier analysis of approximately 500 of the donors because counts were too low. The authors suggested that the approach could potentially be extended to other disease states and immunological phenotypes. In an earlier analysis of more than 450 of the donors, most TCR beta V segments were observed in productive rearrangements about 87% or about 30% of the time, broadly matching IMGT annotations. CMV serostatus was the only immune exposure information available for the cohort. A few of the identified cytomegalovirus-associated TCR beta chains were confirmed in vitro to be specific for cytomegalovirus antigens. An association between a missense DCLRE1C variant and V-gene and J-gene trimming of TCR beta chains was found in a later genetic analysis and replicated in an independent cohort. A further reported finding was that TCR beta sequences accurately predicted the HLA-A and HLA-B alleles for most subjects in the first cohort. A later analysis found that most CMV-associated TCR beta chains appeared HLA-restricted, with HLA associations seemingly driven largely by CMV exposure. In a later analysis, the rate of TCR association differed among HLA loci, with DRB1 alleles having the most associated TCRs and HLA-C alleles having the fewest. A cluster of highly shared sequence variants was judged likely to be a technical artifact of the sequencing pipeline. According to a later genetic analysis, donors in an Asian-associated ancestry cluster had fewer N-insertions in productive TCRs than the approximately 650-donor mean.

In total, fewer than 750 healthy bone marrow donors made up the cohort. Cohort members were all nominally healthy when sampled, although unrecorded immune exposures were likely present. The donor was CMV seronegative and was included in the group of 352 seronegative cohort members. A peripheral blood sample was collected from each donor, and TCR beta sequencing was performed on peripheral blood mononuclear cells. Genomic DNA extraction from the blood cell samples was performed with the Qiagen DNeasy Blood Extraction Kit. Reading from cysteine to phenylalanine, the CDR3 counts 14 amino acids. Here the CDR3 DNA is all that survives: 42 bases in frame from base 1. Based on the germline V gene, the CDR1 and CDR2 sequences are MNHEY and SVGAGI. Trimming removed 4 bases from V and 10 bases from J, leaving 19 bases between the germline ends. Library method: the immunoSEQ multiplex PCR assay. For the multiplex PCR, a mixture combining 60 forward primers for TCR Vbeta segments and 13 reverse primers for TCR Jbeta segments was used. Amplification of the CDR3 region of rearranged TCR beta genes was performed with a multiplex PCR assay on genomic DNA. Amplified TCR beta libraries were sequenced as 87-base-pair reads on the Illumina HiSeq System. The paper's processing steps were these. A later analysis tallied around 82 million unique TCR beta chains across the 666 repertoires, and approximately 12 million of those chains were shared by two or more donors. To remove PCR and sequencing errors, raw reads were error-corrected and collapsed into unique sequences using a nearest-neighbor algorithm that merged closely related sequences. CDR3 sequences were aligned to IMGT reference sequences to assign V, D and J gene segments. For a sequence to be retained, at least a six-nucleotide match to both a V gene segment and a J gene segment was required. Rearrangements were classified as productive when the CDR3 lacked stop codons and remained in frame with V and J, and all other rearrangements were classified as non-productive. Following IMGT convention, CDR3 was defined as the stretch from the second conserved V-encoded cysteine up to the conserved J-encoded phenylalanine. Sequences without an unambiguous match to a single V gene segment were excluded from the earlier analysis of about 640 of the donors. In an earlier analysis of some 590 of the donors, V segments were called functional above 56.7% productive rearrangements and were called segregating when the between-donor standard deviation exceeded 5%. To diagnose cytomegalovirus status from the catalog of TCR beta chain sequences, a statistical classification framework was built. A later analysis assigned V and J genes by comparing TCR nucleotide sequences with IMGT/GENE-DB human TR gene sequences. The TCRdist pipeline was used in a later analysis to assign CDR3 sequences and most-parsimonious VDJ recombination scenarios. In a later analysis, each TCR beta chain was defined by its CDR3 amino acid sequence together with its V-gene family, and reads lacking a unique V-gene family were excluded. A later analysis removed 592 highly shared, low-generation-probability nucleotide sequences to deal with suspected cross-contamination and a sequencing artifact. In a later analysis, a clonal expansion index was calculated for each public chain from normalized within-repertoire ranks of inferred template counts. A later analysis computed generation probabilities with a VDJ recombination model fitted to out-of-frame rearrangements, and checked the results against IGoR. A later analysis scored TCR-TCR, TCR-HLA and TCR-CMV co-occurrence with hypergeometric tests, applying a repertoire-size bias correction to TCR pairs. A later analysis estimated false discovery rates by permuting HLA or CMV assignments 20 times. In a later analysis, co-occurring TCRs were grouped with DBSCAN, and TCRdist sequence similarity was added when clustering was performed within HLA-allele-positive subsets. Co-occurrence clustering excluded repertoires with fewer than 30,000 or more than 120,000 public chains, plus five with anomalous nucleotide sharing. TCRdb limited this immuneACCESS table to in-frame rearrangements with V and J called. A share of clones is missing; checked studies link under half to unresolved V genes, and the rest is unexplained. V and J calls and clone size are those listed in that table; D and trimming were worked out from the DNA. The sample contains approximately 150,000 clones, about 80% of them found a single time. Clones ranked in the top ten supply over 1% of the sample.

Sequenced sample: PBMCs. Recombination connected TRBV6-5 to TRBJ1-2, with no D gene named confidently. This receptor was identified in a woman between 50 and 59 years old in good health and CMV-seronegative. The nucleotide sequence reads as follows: TGTGCCAGCAGTTCACCCGGGGATAGTCCTGACTACACCTTC. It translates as CASSSPGDSPDYTF.